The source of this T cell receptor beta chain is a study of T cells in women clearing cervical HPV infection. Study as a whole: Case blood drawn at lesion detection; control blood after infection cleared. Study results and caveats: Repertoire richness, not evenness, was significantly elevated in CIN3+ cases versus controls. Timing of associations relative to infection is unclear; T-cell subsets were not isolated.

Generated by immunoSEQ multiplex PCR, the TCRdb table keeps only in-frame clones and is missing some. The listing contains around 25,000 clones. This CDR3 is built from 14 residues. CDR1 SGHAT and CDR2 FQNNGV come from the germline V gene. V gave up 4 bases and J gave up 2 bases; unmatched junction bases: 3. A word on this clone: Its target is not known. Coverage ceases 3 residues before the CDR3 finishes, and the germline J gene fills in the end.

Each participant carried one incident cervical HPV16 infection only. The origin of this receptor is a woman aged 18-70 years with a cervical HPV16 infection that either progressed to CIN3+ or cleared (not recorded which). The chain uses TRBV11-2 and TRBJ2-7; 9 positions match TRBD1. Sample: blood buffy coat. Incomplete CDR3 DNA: TGTGCCAGCAGCTCCGGGACAGGGCCCTACGAG. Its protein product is CASSSGTGPYE. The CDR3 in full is CASSSGTGPYEQYF.